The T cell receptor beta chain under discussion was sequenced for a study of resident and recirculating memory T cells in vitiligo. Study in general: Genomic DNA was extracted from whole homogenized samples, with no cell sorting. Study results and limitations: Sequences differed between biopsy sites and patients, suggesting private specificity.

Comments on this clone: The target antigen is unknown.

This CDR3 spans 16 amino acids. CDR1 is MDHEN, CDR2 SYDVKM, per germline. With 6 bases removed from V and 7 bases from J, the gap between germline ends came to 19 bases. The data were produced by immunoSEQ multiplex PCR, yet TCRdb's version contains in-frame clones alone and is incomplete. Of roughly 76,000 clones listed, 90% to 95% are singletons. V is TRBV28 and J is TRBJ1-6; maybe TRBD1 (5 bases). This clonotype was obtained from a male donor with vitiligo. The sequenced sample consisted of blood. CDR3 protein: CASSLNALGENSPLHF. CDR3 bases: TGTGCCAGCAGCCTCAACGCGTTAGGGGAAAATTCACCCCTCCACTTT.